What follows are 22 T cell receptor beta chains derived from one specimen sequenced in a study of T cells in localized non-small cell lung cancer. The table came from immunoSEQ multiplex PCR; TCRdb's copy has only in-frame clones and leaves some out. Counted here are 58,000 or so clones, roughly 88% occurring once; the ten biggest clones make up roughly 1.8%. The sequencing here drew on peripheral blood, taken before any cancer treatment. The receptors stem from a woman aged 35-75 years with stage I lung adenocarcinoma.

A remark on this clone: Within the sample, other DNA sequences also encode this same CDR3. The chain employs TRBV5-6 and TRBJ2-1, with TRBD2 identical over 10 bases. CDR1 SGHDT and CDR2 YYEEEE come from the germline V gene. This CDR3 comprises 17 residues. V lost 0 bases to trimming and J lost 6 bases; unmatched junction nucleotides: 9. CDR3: CASSLAVSGRALNEQFF. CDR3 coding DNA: TGTGCCAGCAGCTTGGCCGTGAGCGGGAGGGCCCTCAATGAGCAGTTCTTC.

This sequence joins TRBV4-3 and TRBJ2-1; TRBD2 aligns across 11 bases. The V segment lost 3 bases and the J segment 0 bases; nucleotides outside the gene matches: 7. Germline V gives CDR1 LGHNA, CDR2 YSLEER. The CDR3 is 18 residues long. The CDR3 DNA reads TGCGCCAGCAGCCAGTGGACTAGCGGGTACACCTCCTACAATGAGCAGTTCTTC. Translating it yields CASSQWTSGYTSYNEQFF.

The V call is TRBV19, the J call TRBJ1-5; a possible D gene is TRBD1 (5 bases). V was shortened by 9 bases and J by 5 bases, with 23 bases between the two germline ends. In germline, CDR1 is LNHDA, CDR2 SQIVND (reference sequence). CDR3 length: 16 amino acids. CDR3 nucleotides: TGTGCCAGCTGCGGGTATGGACCGGGGGGATATCAGCCCCAGCATTTT. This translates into CASCGYGPGGYQPQHF. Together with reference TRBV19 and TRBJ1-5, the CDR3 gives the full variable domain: DGGITQSPKYLFRKEGQNVTLSCEQNLNHDAMYWYRQDPGQGLRLIYYSQIVNDFQKGDIAEGYSVSREKKESFPLTVTSAQKNPTAFYLCASCGYGPGGYQPQHFGDGTRLSIL.

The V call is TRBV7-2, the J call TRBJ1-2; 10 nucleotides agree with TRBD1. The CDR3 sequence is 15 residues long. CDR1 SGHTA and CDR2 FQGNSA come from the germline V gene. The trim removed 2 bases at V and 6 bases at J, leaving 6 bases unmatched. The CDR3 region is CASSLKDRGGDGYTF. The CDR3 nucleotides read TGTGCCAGCAGCTTAAAGGACAGGGGGGGCGATGGCTACACCTTC.

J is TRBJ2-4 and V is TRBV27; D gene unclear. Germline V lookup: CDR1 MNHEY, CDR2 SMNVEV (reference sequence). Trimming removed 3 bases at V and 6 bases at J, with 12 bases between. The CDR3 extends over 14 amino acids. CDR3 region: CASSFARMGNIQYF. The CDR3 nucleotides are TGTGCCAGCAGTTTCGCGAGGATGGGAAACATTCAGTACTTC.

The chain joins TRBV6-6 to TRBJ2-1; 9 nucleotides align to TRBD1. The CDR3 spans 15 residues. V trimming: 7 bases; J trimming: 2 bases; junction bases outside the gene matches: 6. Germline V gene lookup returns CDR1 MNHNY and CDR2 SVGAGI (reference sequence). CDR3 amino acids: CASNRGQGPYNEQFF. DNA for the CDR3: TGTGCCAGCAACCGCGGACAGGGGCCCTACAATGAGCAGTTCTTC.

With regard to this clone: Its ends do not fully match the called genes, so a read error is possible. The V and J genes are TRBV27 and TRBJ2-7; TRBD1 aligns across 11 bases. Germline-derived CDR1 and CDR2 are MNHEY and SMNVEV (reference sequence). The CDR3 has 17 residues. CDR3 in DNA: TGTGACAGCAGTTTCCCGGACAGGGGGCTTGATAACGGCGAGCAGTACTTC. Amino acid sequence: CDSSFPDRGLDNGEQYF.

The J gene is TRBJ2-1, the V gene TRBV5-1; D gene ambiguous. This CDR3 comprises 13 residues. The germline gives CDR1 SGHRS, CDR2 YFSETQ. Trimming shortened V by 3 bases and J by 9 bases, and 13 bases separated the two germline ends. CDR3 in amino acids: CASSWKSTGEQFF. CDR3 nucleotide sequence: TGCGCCAGCAGCTGGAAAAGCACGGGTGAGCAGTTCTTC.

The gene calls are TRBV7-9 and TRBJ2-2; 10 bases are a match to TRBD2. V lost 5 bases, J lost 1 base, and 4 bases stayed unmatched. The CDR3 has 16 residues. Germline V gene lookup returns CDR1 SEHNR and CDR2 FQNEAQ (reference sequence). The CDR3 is CASSQGLAVNTGELFF. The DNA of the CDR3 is TGTGCCAGCAGCCAAGGACTAGCGGTGAACACCGGGGAGCTGTTTTTT. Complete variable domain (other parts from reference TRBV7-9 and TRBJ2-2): DTGVSQNPRHKITKRGQNVTFRCDPISEHNRLYWYRQTLGQGPEFLTYFQNEAQLEKSRLLSDRFSAERPKGSFSTLEIQRTEQGDSAMYLCASSQGLAVNTGELFFGEGSRLTVL.

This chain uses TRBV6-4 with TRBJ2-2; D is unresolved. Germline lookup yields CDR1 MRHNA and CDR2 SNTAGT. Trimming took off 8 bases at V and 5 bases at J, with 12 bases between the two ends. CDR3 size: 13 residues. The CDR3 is CASRPQETGELFF. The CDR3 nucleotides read TGTGCCAGCCGCCCCCAGGAGACCGGGGAGCTGTTTTTT.

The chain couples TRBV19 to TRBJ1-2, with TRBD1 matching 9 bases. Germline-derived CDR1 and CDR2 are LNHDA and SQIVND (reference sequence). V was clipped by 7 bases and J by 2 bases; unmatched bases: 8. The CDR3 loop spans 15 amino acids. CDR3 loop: CASTPRTGANYGYTF. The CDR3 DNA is TGTGCCAGTACCCCTAGGACAGGGGCCAACTATGGCTACACCTTC. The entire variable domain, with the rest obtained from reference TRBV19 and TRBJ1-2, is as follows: DGGITQSPKYLFRKEGQNVTLSCEQNLNHDAMYWYRQDPGQGLRLIYYSQIVNDFQKGDIAEGYSVSREKKESFPLTVTSAQKNPTAFYLCASTPRTGANYGYTFGSGTRLTVV.

The CDR3, as DNA: TGTGCCTGGAGTGTAGGGACAGGGGTCTTTTCTCTTAACTATGGCTACACCTTC. This sequence encodes CAWSVGTGVFSLNYGYTF. The rearrangement joins TRBV30 to TRBJ1-2; TRBD1 agrees at 10 bases. The germline gives CDR1 GTSNPN, CDR2 SVGIG (reference sequence). With 0 bases clipped from V and 1 base from J, the junction kept 11 bases outside the gene matches. CDR3 length equals 18 residues.

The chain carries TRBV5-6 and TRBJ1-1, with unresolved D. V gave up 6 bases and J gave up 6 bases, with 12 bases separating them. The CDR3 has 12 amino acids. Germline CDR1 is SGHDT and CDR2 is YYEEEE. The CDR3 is CASTTEVAEAFF. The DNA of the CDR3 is TGTGCCAGCACCACAGAGGTCGCTGAAGCTTTCTTT.

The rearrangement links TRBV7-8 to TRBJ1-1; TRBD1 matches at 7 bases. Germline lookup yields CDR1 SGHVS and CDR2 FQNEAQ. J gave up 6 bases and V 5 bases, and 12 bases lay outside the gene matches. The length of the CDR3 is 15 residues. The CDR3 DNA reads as TGTGCCAGCAGCCTCCGACCGGGACAGTGGTCTGAAGCTTTCTTT. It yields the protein CASSLRPGQWSEAFF.

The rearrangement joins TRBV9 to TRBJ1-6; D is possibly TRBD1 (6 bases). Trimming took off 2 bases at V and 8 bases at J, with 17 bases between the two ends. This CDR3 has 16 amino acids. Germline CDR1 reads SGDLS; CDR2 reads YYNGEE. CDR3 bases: TGTGCCAGCAGCGTTAGGGACATCAACCGGGATTCACCCCTCCACTTT. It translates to CASSVRDINRDSPLHF.

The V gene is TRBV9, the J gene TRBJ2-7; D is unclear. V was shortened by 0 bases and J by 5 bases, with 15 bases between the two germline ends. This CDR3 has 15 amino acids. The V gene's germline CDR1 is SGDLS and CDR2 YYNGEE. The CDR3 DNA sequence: TGTGCCAGCAGCGTAGGGGCAGGATTCTCTCACGAGCAGTACTTC. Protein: CASSVGAGFSHEQYF.

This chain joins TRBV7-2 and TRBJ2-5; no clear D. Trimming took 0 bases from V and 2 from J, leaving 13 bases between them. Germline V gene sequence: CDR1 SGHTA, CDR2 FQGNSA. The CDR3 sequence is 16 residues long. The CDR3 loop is CASSLAYSLSQETQYF. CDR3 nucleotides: TGTGCCAGCAGCTTAGCTTACTCCTTAAGTCAAGAGACCCAGTACTTC.

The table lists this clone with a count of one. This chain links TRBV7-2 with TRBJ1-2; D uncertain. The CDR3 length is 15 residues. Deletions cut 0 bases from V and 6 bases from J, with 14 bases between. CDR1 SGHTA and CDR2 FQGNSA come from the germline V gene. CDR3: CASSLAVVTDDGYTF. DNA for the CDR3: TGTGCCAGCAGCTTAGCGGTGGTCACAGACGATGGCTACACCTTC.

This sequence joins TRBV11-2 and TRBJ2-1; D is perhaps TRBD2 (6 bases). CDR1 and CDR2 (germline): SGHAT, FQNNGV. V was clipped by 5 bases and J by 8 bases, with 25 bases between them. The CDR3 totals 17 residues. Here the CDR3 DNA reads TGTGCCAGCAGCCCCCGTGTTGTGCGGGGTATGGGGCATGAGCAGTTCTTC. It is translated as CASSPRVVRGMGHEQFF.

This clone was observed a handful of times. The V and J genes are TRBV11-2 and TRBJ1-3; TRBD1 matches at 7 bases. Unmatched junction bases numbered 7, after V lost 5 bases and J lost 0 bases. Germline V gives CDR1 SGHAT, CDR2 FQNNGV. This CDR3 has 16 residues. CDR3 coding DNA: TGTGCCAGCAGCGCGCTACAGGGGACCTCTGGAAACACCATATATTTT. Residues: CASSALQGTSGNTIYF.

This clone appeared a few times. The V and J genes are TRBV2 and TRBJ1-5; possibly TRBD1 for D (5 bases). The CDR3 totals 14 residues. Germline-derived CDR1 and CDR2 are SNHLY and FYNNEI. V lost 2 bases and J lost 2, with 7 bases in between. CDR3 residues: CASSEQGGNQPQHF. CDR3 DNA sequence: TGTGCCAGCAGTGAACAAGGGGGCAATCAGCCCCAGCATTTT.

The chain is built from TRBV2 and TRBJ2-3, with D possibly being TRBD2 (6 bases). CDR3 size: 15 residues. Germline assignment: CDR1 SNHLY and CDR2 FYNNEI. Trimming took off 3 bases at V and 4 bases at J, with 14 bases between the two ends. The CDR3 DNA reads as TGTGCCAGCAGTGACCGAAGGGGAGGATCAGATACGCAGTATTTT. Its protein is CASSDRRGGSDTQYF.